This T cell receptor (beta chain) was documented in a study of glioma-infiltrating T cells. As to this clonotype: Its antigen is not identified.

The study, taken as a whole, reports: Non-neoplastic patients had below-expected tissue-blood divergence, while all gliomas exceeded expectation.

Germline loops: CDR1 MGHRA, CDR2 YSYEKL. This CDR3 is 18 amino acids long. V was pared by 0 bases and J by 7 bases, with 11 bases of the junction left unmatched. The iRepertoire nested amplicon-rescue multiplex PCR amplified TCR alpha and beta CDR3s from RNA. TCRdb used MiXCR to reprocess the multiplex PCR reads, holding one entry per CDR3 protein. This table has some 10,000 distinct CDR3 sequences, 45% to 65% appearing once. The genes are TRBV4-1 and TRBJ2-1; 11 positions match TRBD2. The receptor was derived from a human donor with low-grade glioma or glioblastoma, undergoing nonglioma brain surgery, or in good health (not recorded which). The sequenced material came from glioma tissue, nonneoplastic brain tissue, or PBMCs (not recorded which). The CDR3, as DNA: TGCGCCAGCAGCCAAGATCTTCCACTAGCGGGAGTAAGGAATGAGCAGTTCTTC. It encodes CASSQDLPLAGVRNEQFF.